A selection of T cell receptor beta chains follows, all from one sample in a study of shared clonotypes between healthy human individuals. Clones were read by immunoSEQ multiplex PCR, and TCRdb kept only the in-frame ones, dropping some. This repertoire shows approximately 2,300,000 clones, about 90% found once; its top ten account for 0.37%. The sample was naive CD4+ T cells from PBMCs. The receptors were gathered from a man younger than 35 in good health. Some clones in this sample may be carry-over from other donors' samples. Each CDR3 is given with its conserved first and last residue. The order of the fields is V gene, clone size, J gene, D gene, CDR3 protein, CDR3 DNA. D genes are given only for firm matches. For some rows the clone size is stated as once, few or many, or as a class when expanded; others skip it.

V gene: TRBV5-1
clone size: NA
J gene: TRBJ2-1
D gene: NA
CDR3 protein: CASSLANGEQFF
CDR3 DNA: TGCGCCAGCAGCTTGGCAAACGGGGAGCAGTTCTTC

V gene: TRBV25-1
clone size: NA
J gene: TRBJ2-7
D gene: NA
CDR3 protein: CASSDPRGVYEQYF
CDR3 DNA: TGTGCCAGCAGTGATCCCAGGGGGGTCTACGAGCAGTACTTC

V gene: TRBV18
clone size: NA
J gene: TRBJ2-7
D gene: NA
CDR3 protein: CASSDRPLVLEQYF
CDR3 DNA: TGTGCCAGCTCCGACCGACCTTTGGTTCTGGAGCAGTACTTC

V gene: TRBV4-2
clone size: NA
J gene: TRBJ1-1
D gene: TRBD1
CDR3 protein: CASSPGSDRDYTEAFF
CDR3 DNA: TGTGCCAGCAGCCCCGGTTCGGACAGGGATTACACTGAAGCTTTCTTT

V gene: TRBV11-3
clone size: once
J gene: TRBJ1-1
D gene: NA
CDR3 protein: CASSLPGGTEAFF
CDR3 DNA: TGTGCCAGCAGCTTACCTGGAGGGACTGAAGCTTTCTTT

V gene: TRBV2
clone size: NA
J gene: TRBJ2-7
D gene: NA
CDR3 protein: CASSAVHRSAYEQYF
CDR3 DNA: TGTGCCAGCAGTGCTGTGCACAGGTCAGCCTACGAGCAGTACTTC

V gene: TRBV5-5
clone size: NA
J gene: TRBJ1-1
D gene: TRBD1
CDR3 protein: CASSLQGGRTEAFF
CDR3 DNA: TGTGCCAGCAGCTTGCAAGGGGGCAGGACTGAAGCTTTCTTT

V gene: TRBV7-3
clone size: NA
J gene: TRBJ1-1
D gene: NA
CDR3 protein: CASSQRRVSEAFF
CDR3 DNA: TGTGCCAGCAGCCAACGCAGGGTTAGCGAAGCTTTCTTT

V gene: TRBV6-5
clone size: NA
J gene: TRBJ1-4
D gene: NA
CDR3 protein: CASSNRPGREKLFF
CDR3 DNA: TGTGCCAGCAGCAATCGTCCGGGAAGGGAAAAACTGTTTTTT

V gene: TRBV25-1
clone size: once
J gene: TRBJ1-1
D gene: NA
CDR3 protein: CASSEAGLRNTEAFF
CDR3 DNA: TGTGCCAGCAGTGAAGCAGGGCTGAGGAACACTGAAGCTTTCTTT

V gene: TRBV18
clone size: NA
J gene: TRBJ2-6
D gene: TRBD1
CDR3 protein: CASSPTGAGANVLTF
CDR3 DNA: TGTGCCAGCTCACCGACAGGGGCTGGGGCCAACGTCCTGACTTTC

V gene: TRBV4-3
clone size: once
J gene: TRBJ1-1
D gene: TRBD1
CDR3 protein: CASSQDSGGSEAFF
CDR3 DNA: TGCGCCAGCAGCCAAGATTCAGGGGGGTCTGAAGCTTTCTTT

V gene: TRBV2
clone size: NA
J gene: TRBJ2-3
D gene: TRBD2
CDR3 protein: CASSKGLAGGLDTQYF
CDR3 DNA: TGTGCCAGCAGTAAAGGACTAGCGGGAGGGTTGGATACGCAGTATTTT

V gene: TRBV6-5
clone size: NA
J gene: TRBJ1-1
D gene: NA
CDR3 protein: CASSTLGAGGTEAFF
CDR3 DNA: TGTGCCAGCAGTACCCTCGGGGCAGGAGGCACTGAAGCTTTCTTT

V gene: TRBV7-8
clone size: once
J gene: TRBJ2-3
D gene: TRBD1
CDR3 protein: CASSLQGAFTDTQYF
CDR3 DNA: TGTGCCAGCAGCCTACAGGGGGCTTTCACAGATACGCAGTATTTT

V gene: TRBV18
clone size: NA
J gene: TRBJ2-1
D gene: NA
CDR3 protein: CASSPPGHGPYNEQFF
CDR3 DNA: TGTGCCAGCTCACCACCGGGACACGGGCCCTACAATGAGCAGTTCTTC

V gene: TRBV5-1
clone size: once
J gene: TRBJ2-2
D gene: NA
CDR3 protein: CASSPNLGGAGELFF
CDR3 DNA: TGCGCCAGCAGCCCTAATCTAGGGGGAGCCGGGGAGCTGTTTTTT

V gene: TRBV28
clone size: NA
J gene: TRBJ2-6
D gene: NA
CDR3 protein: CASSLRAGVYVLTF
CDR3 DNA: TGTGCCAGCAGTTTAAGGGCAGGGGTCTACGTCCTGACTTTC

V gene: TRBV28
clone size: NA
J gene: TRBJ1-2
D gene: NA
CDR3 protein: CASGTAVANYGYTF
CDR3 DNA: TGTGCCAGCGGAACGGCAGTAGCTAACTATGGCTACACCTTC

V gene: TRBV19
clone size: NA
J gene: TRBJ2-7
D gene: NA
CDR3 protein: CASSISHSSYEQYF
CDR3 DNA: TGTGCCAGTAGTATCTCGCACAGCTCCTACGAGCAGTACTTC

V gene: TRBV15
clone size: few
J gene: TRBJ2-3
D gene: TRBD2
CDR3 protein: CATSRGGSGTDTQYF
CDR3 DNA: TGTGCCACCAGCAGAGGCGGGAGTGGGACAGATACGCAGTATTTT

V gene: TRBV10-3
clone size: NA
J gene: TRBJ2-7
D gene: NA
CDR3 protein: CAISEGFGTNSYEQYF
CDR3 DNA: TGTGCCATCAGTGAAGGTTTTGGGACAAACTCCTACGAGCAGTACTTC

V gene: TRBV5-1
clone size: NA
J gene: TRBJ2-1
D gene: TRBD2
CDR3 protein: CASSLVAGNNEQFF
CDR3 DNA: TGCGCCAGCAGCTTGGTAGCGGGAAACAATGAGCAGTTCTTC

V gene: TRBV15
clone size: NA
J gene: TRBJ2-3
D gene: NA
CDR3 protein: CATSRAPFTDTQYF
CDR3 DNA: TGTGCCACCAGCAGGGCGCCGTTCACAGATACGCAGTATTTT

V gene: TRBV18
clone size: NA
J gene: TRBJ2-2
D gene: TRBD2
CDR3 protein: CASSPTRLAPGELFF
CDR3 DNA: TGTGCCAGCTCACCAACCCGACTAGCGCCCGGGGAGCTGTTTTTT

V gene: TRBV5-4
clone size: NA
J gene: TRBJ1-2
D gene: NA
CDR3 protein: CASSLGGRDYGYTF
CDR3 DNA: TGTGCCAGCAGCTTGGGAGGGAGGGACTATGGCTACACCTTC

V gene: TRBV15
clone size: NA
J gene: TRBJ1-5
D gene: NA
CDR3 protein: CATSRASPTSNQPQHF
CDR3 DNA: TGTGCCACCAGCAGAGCGAGTCCTACATCCAATCAGCCCCAGCATTTT

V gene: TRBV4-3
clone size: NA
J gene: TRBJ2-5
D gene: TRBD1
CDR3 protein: CASSQRGQGAQETQYF
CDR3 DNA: TGCGCCAGCAGCCAGAGAGGACAGGGGGCTCAAGAGACCCAGTACTTC

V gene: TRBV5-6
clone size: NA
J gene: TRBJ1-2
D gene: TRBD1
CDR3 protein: CASRAGTGASVDGYTF
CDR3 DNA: TGTGCCAGCAGGGCCGGGACAGGGGCATCGGTGGATGGCTACACCTTC

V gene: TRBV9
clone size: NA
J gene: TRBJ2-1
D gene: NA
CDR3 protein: CASSPSPRGDEQFF
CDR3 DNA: TGTGCCAGCAGCCCCAGTCCCCGGGGCGATGAGCAGTTCTTC

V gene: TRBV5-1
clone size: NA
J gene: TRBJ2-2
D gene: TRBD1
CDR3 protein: CASKGQGLTEELFF
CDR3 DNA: TGCGCCAGCAAGGGACAGGGGCTAACCGAGGAGCTGTTTTTT

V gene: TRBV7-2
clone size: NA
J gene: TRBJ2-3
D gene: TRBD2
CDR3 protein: CASSLWGNVWAGATDTQYF
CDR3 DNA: TGTGCCAGCAGCTTGTGGGGGAACGTCTGGGCGGGAGCTACAGATACGCAGTATTTT

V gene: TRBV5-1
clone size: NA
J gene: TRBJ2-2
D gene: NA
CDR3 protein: CASSTTGMNTGELFF
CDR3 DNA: TGCGCCAGCAGCACAACAGGGATGAACACCGGGGAGCTGTTTTTT

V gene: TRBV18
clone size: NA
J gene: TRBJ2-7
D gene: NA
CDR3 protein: CASSPRIYSDEQYF
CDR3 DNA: TGTGCCAGCTCACCACGAATTTACAGCGACGAGCAGTACTTC

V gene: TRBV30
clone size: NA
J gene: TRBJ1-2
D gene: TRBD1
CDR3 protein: CAWSGPGQGRGGYTF
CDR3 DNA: TGTGCCTGGAGTGGCCCGGGACAGGGGCGAGGAGGCTACACCTTC

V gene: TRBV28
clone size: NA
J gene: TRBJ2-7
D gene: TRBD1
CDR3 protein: CASSIYGQGTREQYF
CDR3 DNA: TGTGCCAGCAGTATATATGGACAGGGGACGCGCGAGCAGTACTTC

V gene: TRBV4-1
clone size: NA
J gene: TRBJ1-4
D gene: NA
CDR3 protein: CASSQEYSGGTSNEKLFF
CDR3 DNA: TGCGCCAGCAGCCAAGAGTACTCGGGGGGCACATCTAATGAAAAACTGTTTTTT

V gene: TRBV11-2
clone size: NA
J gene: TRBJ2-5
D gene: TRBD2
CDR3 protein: CASSLDGSGRHRQETQYF
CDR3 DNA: TGTGCCAGCAGCTTAGACGGAAGCGGGAGACATCGACAAGAGACCCAGTACTTC

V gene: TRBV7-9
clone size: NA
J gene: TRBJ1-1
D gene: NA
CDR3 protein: CASSSSEGTEAFF
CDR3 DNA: TGTGCCAGCAGCTCGTCCGAGGGCACTGAAGCTTTCTTT

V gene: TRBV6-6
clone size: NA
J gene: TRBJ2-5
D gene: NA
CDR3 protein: CASSRTRLQETQYF
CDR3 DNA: TGTGCCAGCAGTCGGACGCGCCTCCAAGAGACCCAGTACTTC

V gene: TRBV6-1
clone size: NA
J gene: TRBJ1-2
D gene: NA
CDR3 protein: CASSDSLGQYGYTF
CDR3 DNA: TGTGCCAGCAGTGATTCATTAGGACAGTATGGCTACACCTTC

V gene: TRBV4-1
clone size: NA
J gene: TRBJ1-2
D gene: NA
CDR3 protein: CASSHGGRSDYGYTF
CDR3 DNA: TGCGCCAGCAGCCATGGGGGCCGCTCCGACTATGGCTACACCTTC

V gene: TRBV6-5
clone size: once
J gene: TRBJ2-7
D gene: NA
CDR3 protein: CASKGQTPYEQYF
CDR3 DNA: TGTGCCAGCAAGGGGCAGACCCCCTACGAGCAGTACTTC

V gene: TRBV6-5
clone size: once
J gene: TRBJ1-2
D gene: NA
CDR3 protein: CASSYSQPGYGYTF
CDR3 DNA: TGTGCCAGCAGTTACTCCCAACCGGGGTATGGCTACACCTTC

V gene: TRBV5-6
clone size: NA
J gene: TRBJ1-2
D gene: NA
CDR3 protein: CASSLPSAARNYGYTF
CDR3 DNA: TGTGCCAGCAGCTTACCGTCGGCAGCTCGTAACTATGGCTACACCTTC

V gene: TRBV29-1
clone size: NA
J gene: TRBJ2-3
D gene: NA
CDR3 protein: CSVQGGQTEGATDTQYF
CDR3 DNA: TGCAGCGTCCAGGGGGGACAGACAGAGGGAGCAACAGATACGCAGTATTTT

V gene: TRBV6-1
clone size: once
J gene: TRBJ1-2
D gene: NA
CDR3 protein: CASSVTGSYYGYTF
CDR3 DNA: TGTGCCAGCAGTGTCACAGGGAGCTACTATGGCTACACCTTC